These 12 T cell receptor beta chains came from one sample sequenced in a study of T-cell reconstitution after alpha-beta-depleted transplantation in children. TCRbeta library construction was performed incorporating unique molecular identifiers. TCRdb re-analysed the PCR reads in MiXCR, keeping a single row per CDR3 protein. This table holds some 500,000 distinct CDR3 sequences, around 19% found once. The sample was PBMCs from the stem cell graft donor, taken from the stem cell graft. The receptors were sampled from a human donor who donated a stem cell graft to a child with acute lymphoblastic leukemia.

This rearrangement joins TRBV7-9 to TRBJ2-7; tentative D call: TRBD2 (5 bases). CDR3 length equals 15 residues. V was cut by 5 bases and J by 0 bases, with 14 bases left in between. Germline loops: CDR1 SEHNR, CDR2 FQNEAQ (reference sequence). CDR3: CASSQNSGISYEQYF. CDR3 DNA: TGTGCCAGCAGCCAGAATTCCGGGATCTCCTACGAGCAGTACTTC.

The table lists this clonotype with a few counts. CDR3 residues: CASRNRNQPQHF. The CDR3 DNA sequence: TGTGCCAGCCGCAATCGTAATCAGCCCCAGCATTTT. The chain is built from TRBV6-5 and TRBJ1-5; the D is unclear. Germline-derived CDR1 and CDR2 are MNHEY and SVGAGI. The CDR3 sequence is 12 residues long. Trimming took 8 bases from V and 4 from J, leaving 9 bases between them.

This rearrangement joins TRBV12-3 or TRBV12-4 to TRBJ2-5; 7 bases are a match to TRBD2. There are 16 residues in the CDR3. Trimming cost V 5 bases and J 5 bases; bases outside gene matches: 14. The CDR3 region has the DNA TGTGCCAGCAGTCCTAGAATAGCGGGCCAGCAGGAGACCCAGTACTTC. Residues: CASSPRIAGQQETQYF.

The V and J genes are TRBV20-1 and TRBJ2-5; D ambiguous. The ends were cut back, 6 bases at V and 0 bases at J, with 17 bases in the middle. The length of the CDR3 is 15 residues. CDR1 and CDR2 (germline): DFQATT, SNEGSKA (reference sequence). The CDR3 DNA follows: TGCAGTGCCCCCGCTTACGGGCAGTACCAAGAGACCCAGTACTTC. It specifies CSAPAYGQYQETQYF.

Only a few counts were recorded for this clonotype. The chain recombines TRBV7-3 with TRBJ2-7; perhaps TRBD2 as D (6 bases). CDR1 is SGHTA and CDR2 is FQGTGA in the germline V gene. The CDR3 consists of 14 residues. The V gene lost 1 base and the J gene lost 5 bases, with 12 bases spanning the gap. This CDR3 reads CASSLNGRADEQYF. The DNA of the CDR3 is TGTGCCAGCAGCTTAAACGGGAGAGCCGACGAGCAGTACTTC.

The chain is built from TRBV5-1 and TRBJ2-7, with TRBD1 matching 9 bases. V shed 4 bases and J 6 bases; nucleotides not matched to a gene: 5. CDR1 SGHRS and CDR2 YFSETQ come from the germline V gene. The CDR3 covers 13 residues. This CDR3 is CASSVGQGAEQYF. The CDR3 DNA reads TGCGCCAGCAGCGTGGGACAGGGCGCCGAGCAGTACTTC.

This clonotype was seen ten or more times. This chain connects TRBV5-1 to TRBJ2-1, with a weak D call TRBD2 (6 bases). This CDR3 contains 13 residues. The V end was cut by 4 bases, the J end by 7 bases, with 12 bases between. Germline assignment: CDR1 SGHRS and CDR2 YFSETQ. In nucleotides, the CDR3 is TGCGCCAGCAGCCTAGGGACTCCTAATGAGCAGTTCTTC. The encoded protein is CASSLGTPNEQFF. The complete variable domain, with remaining parts taken from reference TRBV5-1 and TRBJ2-1, reads KAGVTQTPRYLIKTRGQQVTLSCSPISGHRSVSWYQQTPGQGLQFLFEYFSETQRNKGNFPGRFSGRQFSNSRSEMNVSTLELGDSALYLCASSLGTPNEQFFGPGTRLTVL.

There are a few counts of this clonotype. The rearrangement links TRBV7-2 to TRBJ2-7; tentatively, D is TRBD1 (5 bases). Trimming removed 1 base from V and 2 bases from J, with 18 bases in between. The CDR3 loop spans 17 amino acids. Germline CDR1 and CDR2: SGHTA and FQGNSA. The CDR3 region is CASSLVGWGRSPYEQYF. The CDR3 region has the DNA TGTGCCAGCAGCTTAGTTGGATGGGGCCGCTCCCCCTACGAGCAGTACTTC.

The table lists this clonotype with a few counts. The chain combines TRBV12-3 or TRBV12-4 with TRBJ1-1; D ambiguous. This CDR3 spans 13 amino acids. Between the trimmed V and J ends, which lost 6 bases and 7 bases, there was a span of 15 bases. CDR3 loop: CASSQSRQFEAFF. The CDR3 coding sequence is TGTGCCAGCAGCCAATCCCGGCAGTTTGAAGCTTTCTTT.

The chain joins TRBV27 to TRBJ1-2; 8 bases line up with TRBD1. Trimming removed 3 bases from V and 6 bases from J; junction bases left unmatched: 3. Germline V gene data show CDR1 as MNHEY and CDR2 as SMNVEV (reference sequence). This CDR3 region has 13 residues. This CDR3 reads CASSLTGADGYTF. CDR3 coding DNA: TGTGCCAGCAGTTTGACAGGGGCGGATGGCTACACCTTC.

In its sample, this clonotype was seen a few times. This chain connects TRBV18 to TRBJ2-7, with 10 bases identical to TRBD1. Germline V CDR1 and CDR2: KGHSH, LQKENI. V trimming: 3 bases; J trimming: 5 bases; junction bases outside the gene matches: 4. This CDR3 is 14 amino acids long. CDR3: CASSPGTGEDEQYF. The CDR3 DNA is TGTGCCAGCTCACCCGGGACAGGGGAGGACGAGCAGTACTTC. Full variable domain (rest looked up from reference TRBV18 and TRBJ2-7): NAGVMQNPRHLVRRRGQEARLRCSPMKGHSHVYWYRQLPEEGLKFMVYLQKENIIDESGMPKERFSAEFPKEGPSILRIQQVVRGDSAAYFCASSPGTGEDEQYFGPGTRLTVT.

This chain connects TRBV10-3 to TRBJ2-7; TRBD2 matches at 11 bases. Germline CDR1 reads ENHRY; CDR2 reads SYGVKD. Germline trimming cut 9 bases from V and 4 bases from J; bases unmatched to any gene: 2. The CDR3 is 12 residues long. The CDR3 DNA reads as TGTGCCATGGGACTAGCGGATTACGAGCAGTACTTC. It yields the protein CAMGLADYEQYF.